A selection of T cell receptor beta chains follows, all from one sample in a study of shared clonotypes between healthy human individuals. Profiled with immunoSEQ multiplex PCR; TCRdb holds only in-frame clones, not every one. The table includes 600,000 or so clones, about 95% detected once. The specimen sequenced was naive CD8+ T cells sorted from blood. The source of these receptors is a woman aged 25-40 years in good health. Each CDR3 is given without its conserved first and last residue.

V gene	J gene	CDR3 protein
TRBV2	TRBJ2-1	ASRMTSEVAYNEQF
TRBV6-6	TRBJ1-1	ASSYSGQIMNTEAF
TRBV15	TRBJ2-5	ATSTAHNQETQY
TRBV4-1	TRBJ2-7	ASSQDARAGGSYEQY
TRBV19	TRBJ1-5	ATTRDGYSNQPQH
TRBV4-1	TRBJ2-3	ASSQPRWREGGTDTQY
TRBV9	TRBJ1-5	ASSVGVPAIYSNQPQH
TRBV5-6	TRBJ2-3	ASSLYTDTQY
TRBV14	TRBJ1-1	ASSQEGSGGNTEAF
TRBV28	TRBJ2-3	ASSSGLAETRTDTQY
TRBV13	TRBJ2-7	ASSLTSVSYEQY
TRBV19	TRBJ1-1	ASRRSNTEAF
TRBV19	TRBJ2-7	ASSITADYEQY
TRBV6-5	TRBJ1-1	ASRWTGETTEAF
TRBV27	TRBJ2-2	ASSTRGQVELF
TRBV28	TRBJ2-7	ASSYPGLAGGAYEQY
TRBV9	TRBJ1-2	ASTPGRQNYGYT
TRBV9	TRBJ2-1	ASSAALSGRNWNEQF
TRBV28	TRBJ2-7	ATRLRLAGSYEQY
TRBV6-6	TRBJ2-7	ASSLLVTDEQY
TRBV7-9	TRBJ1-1	ASSPRNTEAF
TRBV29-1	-	SVEDGRAYEQY
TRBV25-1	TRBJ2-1	ASSESPDREKYNEQF
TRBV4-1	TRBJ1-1	ASSQVIRGNTEAF
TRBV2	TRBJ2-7	ASREAGGQGNEQY
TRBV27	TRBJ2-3	ASSFSPLGADTQY
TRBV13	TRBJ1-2	ASSLTETYGYT
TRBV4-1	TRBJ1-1	ASSQDQLGPYVLNTEAF
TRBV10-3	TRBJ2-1	AISESSSNPPYNEQF
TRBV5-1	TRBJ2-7	ASSLTGTSGSRAYEQY
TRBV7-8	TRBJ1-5	ASSMGTVYNQPQH
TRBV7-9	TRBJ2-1	ASSQLAGGPNEQF
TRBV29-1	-	SVEGARGATTYEQY
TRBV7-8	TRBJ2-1	ASTGARGRTNEQF
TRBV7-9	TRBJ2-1	ASSLRGLAGYNEQF
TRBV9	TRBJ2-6	ASSVVGARFAGANVLT
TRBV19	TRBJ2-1	ASSPGLEIDEQF
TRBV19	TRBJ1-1	ASSAPGYMNTEAF
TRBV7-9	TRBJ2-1	ASSSNRRGVTFNEQF
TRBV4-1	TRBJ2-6	ASSLGPSSGANVLT
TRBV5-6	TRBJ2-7	ASSLLTRGRTYEQY
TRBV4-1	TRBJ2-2	ASSHRAGAAGELF
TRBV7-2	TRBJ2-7	ASSLVDFSYEQY
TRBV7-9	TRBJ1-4	ASSLAAGGDEKLF
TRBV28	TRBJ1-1	ASSSLGNEVTEAF
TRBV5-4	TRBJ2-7	ASSLGLAGEQY
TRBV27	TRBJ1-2	ASSRDRPFVEGYT
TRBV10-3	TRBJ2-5	ATGATGELGTQY
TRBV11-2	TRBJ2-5	ASSSDSGETQY
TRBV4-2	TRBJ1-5	ASSPGHPSNQPQH
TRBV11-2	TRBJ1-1	ASRPLNTEAF
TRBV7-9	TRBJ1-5	ASSSVGTGNNQPQH
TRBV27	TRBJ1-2	ASSRIQGAEGYT
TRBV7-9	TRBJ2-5	ASSLAGRYQETQY
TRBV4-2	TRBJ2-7	ASSQDIGGTYEQY
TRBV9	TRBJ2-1	ASSVGGASGNNEQF
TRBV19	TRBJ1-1	ASRATGATAAF
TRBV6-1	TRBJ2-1	ASSEAPSGRLEQF
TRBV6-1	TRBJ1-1	ASSEAIGSNTEAF